The next 22 T cell receptor beta chains were all read from a single sample in a study of blood T cell repertoires in COVID-19. Sequencing used immunoSEQ multiplex PCR; TCRdb keeps in-frame clones, though not all of them. Among 130,000 to 150,000 clones listed, 78% were seen once. Sequencing was carried out using peripheral blood. The receptors here all came from a woman in her sixties or seventies with acute or convalescent COVID-19.

The CDR3 coding sequence is TGTGCCATCTCAACCGGGGAAATAATATACGAGCAGTACTTC. Protein sequence: CAISTGEIIYEQYF. This chain connects TRBV6-5 to TRBJ2-7; possible D gene TRBD2, 5 bases. The germline V and J ends were trimmed by 10 bases and 4 bases, with 20 bases remaining between them. Germline V gene sequence: CDR1 MNHEY, CDR2 SVGAGI. CDR3 length: 14 amino acids.

The CDR3 DNA reads TGCGCCAGCAGTGTTGGAGCGGCCTACAATGAGCAGTTCTTC. The encoded protein is CASSVGAAYNEQFF. This chain connects TRBV10-1 to TRBJ2-1; tentatively, D is TRBD2 (5 bases). CDR1 WNHNN and CDR2 SYGVQD come from the germline V gene (reference sequence). Trimming removed 4 bases at V and 2 bases at J, with 9 bases between. This CDR3 spans 14 amino acids.

The J gene is TRBJ2-2, the V gene TRBV7-6; 9 nucleotides match TRBD2. The CDR3 runs to 15 residues. The V gene end was trimmed by 1 base and the J gene end by 7 bases; junction bases not matched to a gene: 4. The germline CDR1 and CDR2 sequences are SGHVS and FNYEAQ. Here the CDR3 reads CASSLGREGHGELFF. The CDR3 DNA is TGTGCCAGCAGCTTAGGGCGGGAGGGCCACGGGGAGCTGTTTTTT.

The V gene is TRBV7-9, the J gene TRBJ1-1, with 7 positions matching TRBD1. The CDR3 is made up of 13 amino acids. Germline CDR1 SEHNR, CDR2 FQNEAQ (reference sequence). V gave up 3 bases and J gave up 7 bases; unmatched junction bases: 5. Here the CDR3 reads CASSFRGRDEAFF. The DNA for the CDR3 is TGTGCCAGCAGCTTTAGGGGGCGCGATGAAGCTTTCTTT.

This chain connects TRBV27 to TRBJ1-5, with 7 bases fitting TRBD1. CDR3 length: 14 residues. CDR1 and CDR2 from the germline V gene are MNHEY and SMNVEV (reference sequence). J was trimmed by 4 bases and V by 5 bases; bases with no gene match: 5. In DNA form, the CDR3 reads TGTGCCAGCAGTGGGGGACAGACAAATCAGCCCCAGCATTTT. This gives the protein CASSGGQTNQPQHF.

The chain combines TRBV29-1 with TRBJ2-3, with 10 positions matching TRBD1. The CDR3 has 13 residues. Germline trimming cut 8 bases from V and 2 bases from J; bases unmatched to any gene: 4. Germline values: CDR1 SQVTM, CDR2 ANQGSEA. The CDR3 is CSLGQGNTDTQYF. In DNA form, the CDR3 reads TGCAGCTTGGGACAGGGGAACACAGATACGCAGTATTTT.

The chain combines TRBV9 with TRBJ2-3; the match to TRBD2 covers 7 bases. The J segment lost 2 bases and the V segment lost 3 bases, leaving 9 bases of the junction unmatched. CDR3 length equals 16 residues. Germline values: CDR1 SGDLS, CDR2 YYNGEE. CDR3 protein: CASSGRGGYLTDTQYF. CDR3 coding DNA: TGTGCCAGCAGCGGGAGGGGAGGGTACCTCACAGATACGCAGTATTTT.

In DNA form, the CDR3 reads TGTGCCTGGACTCTAGCGGGACGGACCTACAATGAGCAGTTCTTC. Translating it yields CAWTLAGRTYNEQFF. The rearrangement joins TRBV30 to TRBJ2-1, with 9 nucleotides matching TRBD2. The germline V gene encodes CDR1 GTSNPN and CDR2 SVGIG (reference sequence). V shed 4 bases and J 2 bases; nucleotides not matched to a gene: 6. The CDR3 is 15 amino acids.

The chain recombines TRBV7-2 with TRBJ2-5; 16 positions agree with TRBD2. Germline V lookup: CDR1 SGHTA, CDR2 FQGNSA. V dropped 4 bases and J dropped 4; count of bases not matched to a gene: 12. The length of the CDR3 is 19 residues. CDR3 sequence (DNA): TGTGCCAGCAGCTCCGACGGTCCGGGACTAGCGGGAGGGCCAGAGACCCAGTACTTC. It yields the protein CASSSDGPGLAGGPETQYF.

V and J are TRBV7-2 and TRBJ2-1, with TRBD2 matching over 7 bases. The germline V gene has CDR1 SGHTA and CDR2 FQGNSA. Unmatched junction bases numbered 10, after V lost 8 bases and J lost 6 bases. The CDR3 sequence is 14 residues long. CDR3 in amino acids: CASLGRAFGNEQFF. The CDR3, as DNA: TGTGCCAGCTTGGGGAGGGCTTTTGGCAATGAGCAGTTCTTC.

The chain has TRBV5-1 and TRBJ2-5; 7 positions match TRBD2. This CDR3 spans 12 amino acids. V lost 4 bases, J lost 5 bases, and 2 bases stayed unmatched. The germline V gene encodes CDR1 SGHRS and CDR2 YFSETQ. Here the CDR3 reads CASSAGGETQYF. The CDR3 region has the DNA TGCGCCAGCAGCGCCGGGGGGGAGACCCAGTACTTC.

The chain recombines TRBV10-3 with TRBJ2-7; 9 nucleotides match TRBD2. J was trimmed by 3 bases and V by 8 bases; bases with no gene match: 8. CDR3 length: 14 amino acids. Germline V lookup: CDR1 ENHRY, CDR2 SYGVKD. CDR3 amino acids: CAIGGVAGVYEQYF. DNA for the CDR3: TGTGCCATCGGGGGAGTAGCGGGAGTCTACGAGCAGTACTTC.

The genes are TRBV25-1 and TRBJ1-2; 7 bases fit TRBD1. This CDR3 region has 14 residues. Trimming removed 4 bases from V and 2 bases from J; junction bases left unmatched: 4. Per the germline V gene, CDR1 is MGHDK and CDR2 is SYGVNS. In DNA, the CDR3 is TGTGCCAGCAGTGTCCCGGGACAGAACTATGGCTACACCTTC. Amino acid sequence: CASSVPGQNYGYTF.

The chain carries TRBV6-6 and TRBJ2-1; D is perhaps TRBD1 (6 bases). Deletions cut 5 bases from V and 4 bases from J, with 21 bases between. The CDR3 covers 17 residues. In germline, CDR1 is MNHNY, CDR2 SVGAGI (reference sequence). The CDR3 loop reads CASSLPEAPRGYNEQFF. CDR3 coding DNA: TGTGCCAGCAGTCTGCCTGAGGCTCCCAGGGGATACAATGAGCAGTTCTTC.

The chain has TRBV27 and TRBJ1-3, with 7 bases identical to TRBD1. With 6 bases clipped from V and 2 bases from J, the junction kept 1 base outside the gene matches. This CDR3 has 13 amino acids. CDR1 is MNHEY and CDR2 is SMNVEV in the germline V gene (reference sequence). The CDR3 here is CASRGTAGNTIYF. CDR3 DNA sequence: TGTGCCAGCAGAGGGACAGCTGGAAACACCATATATTTT.

V usage is TRBV6-6 and J usage is TRBJ2-1, with D possibly matching TRBD2 (6 bases). The CDR3 consists of 11 residues. From germline, CDR1 is MNHNY and CDR2 SVGAGI (reference sequence). The V gene lost 6 bases and the J gene lost 9 bases, with 9 bases spanning the gap. CDR3 residues: CASSTSSEQFF. CDR3 nucleotide sequence: TGTGCCAGCAGCACTAGCAGTGAGCAGTTCTTC.

This sequence joins TRBV7-6 and TRBJ2-3, with D perhaps TRBD1 (6 bases). Germline V CDR1 and CDR2: SGHVS, FNYEAQ. V lost 7 bases and J 2 bases, leaving 16 bases between the germline ends. There are 15 residues in the CDR3. CDR3: CASTLEDRHTDTQYF. DNA for the CDR3: TGTGCCAGCACCCTTGAGGACAGACACACAGATACGCAGTATTTT.

J is TRBJ1-6 and V is TRBV3-1 (or the pseudogene TRBV3-2), with 7 bases lining up with TRBD1. CDR3 length: 13 amino acids. Germline CDR1 and CDR2: LGHDT and YNNKEL (reference sequence). After removal of 4 bases from V and 6 bases from J, the junction contained 0 bases not matched to a gene. In DNA, the CDR3 is TGTGCCAGCAGCCGACAGGGTAATTCACCCCTCCACTTT. It specifies CASSRQGNSPLHF.

V usage is TRBV15 and J usage is TRBJ2-5; a weak D match, TRBD2 (6 bases). The CDR3 is made up of 13 amino acids. The germline V gene encodes CDR1 LNHNV and CDR2 YYDKDF (reference sequence). Trimming shortened V by 3 bases and J by 2 bases, and 7 bases separated the two germline ends. This CDR3 is CATSRTRQETQYF. Here the CDR3 DNA reads TGTGCCACCAGCAGGACTAGGCAAGAGACCCAGTACTTC. Full variable domain (remainder filled in from reference TRBV15 and TRBJ2-5): DAMVIQNPRYQVTQFGKPVTLSCSQTLNHNVMYWYQQKSSQAPKLLFHYYDKDFNNEADTPDNFQSRRPNTSFCFLDIRSPGLGDTAMYLCATSRTRQETQYFGPGTRLLVL.

Of note for this clone: The germline gene is not matched at one end of the junction; a read error may be the cause. The rearrangement uses TRBV12-3 or TRBV12-4 and TRBJ2-7, with 7 bases that match TRBD1. The CDR3 loop spans 13 amino acids. The CDR3 region is CASSFNRGYSPHF. The CDR3 DNA sequence: TGTGCCAGCAGTTTTAACAGGGGATACTCACCCCACTTC.

The genes are TRBV30 and TRBJ2-7; a weak D match, TRBD2 (5 bases). This CDR3 contains 14 residues. Deletions cut 3 bases from V and 0 bases from J, with 12 bases between. Germline V gives CDR1 GTSNPN, CDR2 SVGIG (reference sequence). The CDR3 loop is CAWSPGFNSYEQYF. The CDR3 DNA is TGTGCCTGGAGCCCGGGATTCAACTCCTACGAGCAGTACTTC.

V and J are TRBV19 and TRBJ1-5; tentative D call: TRBD1 (5 bases). The length of the CDR3 is 12 residues. V lost 9 bases and J 4 bases, leaving 10 bases between the germline ends. CDR1 LNHDA and CDR2 SQIVND come from the germline V gene (reference sequence). The CDR3, as DNA: TGTGCCAGCCAGGGTCGTAATCAGCCCCAGCATTTT. Translated: CASQGRNQPQHF.